This T cell receptor beta chain was obtained from a study of early T cells in non-severe SARS-CoV-2 infection. This clonotype was seen at least ten times. Tagging with unique molecular identifiers was applied to individual cDNA molecules. TCRdb re-called the 5' RACE reads with MiXCR, one entry per CDR3 protein. The table shows roughly 63,000 distinct CDR3 sequences, with under 15% occurring only once. V lost 1 base, J lost 6 bases, and 18 bases lay in between. The CDR3 spans 16 residues. The germline CDR1 and CDR2 sequences are WSHSY and SAAADI. The sample comprised whole blood. The rearrangement uses TRBV10-2 and TRBJ1-2; TRBD1 might be the D (5 bases). The TCR comes from an adult who was a healthcare worker with PCR-confirmed SARS-CoV-2 infection or an uninfected control (not recorded which). In nucleotides, the CDR3 is TGCGCCAGCAGTGAGTTCCTGGGGACGGAGGTCCATGGCTACACCTTC. This translates into CASSEFLGTEVHGYTF.